Listed below are T cell receptor beta chains from one sample, sequenced in a study of cytomegalovirus exposure and HLA in healthy donors. Libraries were prepared by immunoSEQ multiplex PCR; TCRdb keeps only in-frame clonotypes and omits some of them. The data contain about 150,000 clones, approximately 80% of them singletons. The material sequenced was PBMCs. The receptors shown here come from a woman in her forties in good health and CMV-seronegative. The CDR3 runs from the conserved cysteine through the conserved F or W. The D gene is left open where the match is weak. Clone size is given for some rows only: seen once, a few or many times, or a class if the clone is expanded.

cdr3_aa	cdr3_nt	j_call	cdr3_length	v_call	d_call	clone_size
CASSYAPDPGDYEQYF	TGTGCCAGCAGTTACGCCCCAGATCCGGGGGACTACGAGCAGTACTTC	TRBJ2-7	16	TRBV6-5	-	-
CSARSAYEQYF	TGCAGTGCCCGAAGCGCCTACGAGCAGTACTTC	TRBJ2-7	11	TRBV20-1	-	-
CASSLGDRGRIVEKLFF	TGTGCCAGCAGTTTAGGGGACAGGGGGCGAATTGTTGAAAAACTGTTTTTT	TRBJ1-4	17	TRBV28	TRBD1	-
CASSGTRGQSGNTIYF	TGTGCCAGTAGTGGGACCAGGGGGCAGTCCGGAAACACCATATATTTT	TRBJ1-3	16	TRBV19	TRBD1	few
CASSLGQINQPQHF	TGTGCCAGCAGCTTAGGACAGATCAATCAGCCCCAGCATTTT	TRBJ1-5	14	TRBV7-2	-	-
CASTTLAGGRGGELFF	TGTGCCAGCACTACTCTGGCGGGGGGGCGAGGAGGGGAGCTGTTTTTT	TRBJ2-2	16	TRBV27	TRBD2	-
CASSIDGTGYTEQYF	TGTGCCAGTAGTATAGACGGGACAGGATATACGGAGCAGTACTTC	TRBJ2-7	15	TRBV19	TRBD1	-
CASSPQGSRNQYF	TGTGCCAGCAGCCCTCAGGGAAGTAGGAATCAGTACTTC	TRBJ2-4	13	TRBV7-9	-	-
CASSTQGAWETQYF	TGTGCCAGTAGTACACAGGGGGCTTGGGAGACCCAGTACTTC	TRBJ2-5	14	TRBV19	TRBD1	-
CASSPSGTPYNEQFF	TGCGCCAGCAGCCCGTCCGGGACACCCTACAATGAGCAGTTCTTC	TRBJ2-1	15	TRBV5-1	-	-
CASSQSDRKYGYTF	TGCGCCAGCAGCCAATCTGACAGGAAATATGGCTACACCTTC	TRBJ1-2	14	TRBV4-1	-	-
CASRGLAGNTGELFF	TGTGCCAGCAGGGGACTAGCGGGTAACACCGGGGAGCTGTTTTTT	TRBJ2-2	15	TRBV2	TRBD2	-
CASSYRTGALNTEAFF	TGTGCCAGCAGTTACCGGACAGGGGCCCTGAACACTGAAGCTTTCTTT	TRBJ1-1	16	TRBV6-5	TRBD1	-